These 29 T cell receptor beta chains originate from one sample sequenced in a study of early T cells in non-severe SARS-CoV-2 infection. TCRdb re-derived calls from the 5' RACE reads in MiXCR, one entry per CDR3 protein. This sample has around 25,000 distinct CDR3 sequences, with 4% to 4.5% found just once. Sequences were obtained from whole blood. The receptors derive from an adult who was a healthcare worker with PCR-confirmed SARS-CoV-2 infection or an uninfected control (not recorded which).

This chain uses TRBV28 with TRBJ1-5; D call uncertain. The CDR3 consists of 12 residues. V was clipped by 3 bases and J by 0 bases, with 0 bases between them. From germline, CDR1 is MDHEN and CDR2 SYDVKM. CDR3 protein: CASSFSNQPQHF. The CDR3 DNA is TGTGCCAGCAGTTTTAGCAATCAGCCCCAGCATTTT.

There are a few counts of this clonotype. The V and J genes are TRBV19 and TRBJ1-2, with unresolved D. Germline lookup yields CDR1 LNHDA and CDR2 SQIVND (reference sequence). V lost 5 bases, J lost 4 bases, and 11 bases lay in between. The CDR3 is made up of 13 amino acids. The DNA for the CDR3 is TGTGCCAGTAGTTTAATGGAGGGCTATGGCTACACCTTC. Translation: CASSLMEGYGYTF.

This clonotype appeared a few times. One base away lies a much larger clone, so this may be a sequencing read error. This chain joins TRBV5-1 and TRBJ2-2; D gene ambiguous. The germline V gene encodes CDR1 SGHRS and CDR2 YFSETQ. The CDR3 consists of 14 residues. CDR3 nucleotides: TGCACCAGCAGCTGGTCGGGGAACACCGGGGAGCTGTTTTTT. Protein product: CTSSWSGNTGELFF.

This clonotype was counted between two and nine times. V is TRBV3-1 and J is TRBJ2-5; 8 bases match TRBD1. The CDR3 is 16 amino acids. From germline, CDR1 is LGHDT and CDR2 YNNKEL (reference sequence). V was pared by 0 bases and J by 4 bases, with 7 bases of the junction left unmatched. The CDR3 nucleotides are TGTGCCAGCAGCCAAGAACGGCAGGGGGCCGGAGAGACCCAGTACTTC. This sequence encodes CASSQERQGAGETQYF.

V and J are TRBV4-1 and TRBJ1-2; D ambiguous. Germline CDR1 and CDR2: MGHRA and YSYEKL. The CDR3 spans 15 residues. Between the trimmed V and J ends, which lost 0 bases and 3 bases, there was a span of 11 bases. This chain's CDR3 is CASSQDRFGDYGYTF. CDR3 in DNA: TGCGCCAGCAGCCAAGATAGGTTCGGGGACTATGGCTACACCTTC.

The chain carries TRBV29-1 and TRBJ2-5, with a possible D match to TRBD1 (5 bases). CDR1 is SQVTM and CDR2 is ANQGSEA in the germline V gene. The CDR3 has 14 amino acids. V was shortened by 2 bases and J by 1 base, with 11 bases between the two germline ends. Here the CDR3 reads CSVESLGVQETQYF. In DNA, the CDR3 is TGCAGCGTTGAAAGCCTAGGGGTCCAAGAGACCCAGTACTTC.

This chain joins TRBV29-1 and TRBJ2-5; D remains ambiguous. Trimming took off 6 bases at V and 3 bases at J, with 11 bases between the two ends. In germline, CDR1 is SQVTM, CDR2 ANQGSEA. The CDR3 spans 12 residues. Here the CDR3 DNA reads TGCAGCGTCACTCCTGAGGAAGAGACCCAGTACTTC. Its translation is CSVTPEEETQYF. Together with reference TRBV29-1 and TRBJ2-5, the CDR3 gives the full variable domain: SAVISQKPSRDICQRGTSLTIQCQVDSQVTMMFWYRQQPGQSLTLIATANQGSEATYESGFVIDKFPISRPNLTFSTLTVSNMSPEDSSIYLCSVTPEEETQYFGPGTRLLVL.

In regard to this clonotype: One end of the junction fails to match germline, which may point to a read error. The chain recombines TRBV20-1 with TRBJ2-7, with D possibly being TRBD1 (6 bases). CDR1 and CDR2 (germline): DFQATT, SNEGSKA (reference sequence). The CDR3 runs 14 residues. The CDR3, as DNA: TGTAGTGCTAGGAGGCAGGGGATCACCTACGAGCAGTACTTC. Encoded protein: CSARRQGITYEQYF.

This clonotype was seen more than once but under ten times. V and J are TRBV20-1 and TRBJ2-7; TRBD1 agrees at 8 bases. Germline values: CDR1 DFQATT, CDR2 SNEGSKA (reference sequence). Unmatched junction bases numbered 1, after V lost 7 bases and J lost 2 bases. This CDR3 has 11 residues. CDR3 loop: CSGDRTYEQYF. The DNA of the CDR3 is TGCAGTGGGGACAGGACCTACGAGCAGTACTTC.

This chain uses TRBV7-3 with TRBJ1-1, with D unresolved. Trimming cost V 3 bases and J 1 base, with 6 bases left between them. The germline CDR1 and CDR2 sequences are SGHTA and FQGTGA. The CDR3 covers 13 residues. CDR3 coding DNA: TGTGCCAGCAGCTTGGGCGCGAACACTGAAGCTTTCTTT. It is translated as CASSLGANTEAFF.

This clonotype appeared a few times. The chain links TRBV6-6 to TRBJ2-7; TRBD2 agrees at 8 bases. J lost 2 bases, V lost 5 bases, and 11 bases had no gene match. This CDR3 spans 16 amino acids. The germline V gene has CDR1 MNHNY and CDR2 SVGAGI (reference sequence). DNA of the CDR3: TGTGCCAGCAGTACAATCTCTAGCGGGTCCGCCTACGAGCAGTACTTC. This encodes CASSTISSGSAYEQYF.

This clonotype has a count of ten or more. The chain couples TRBV2 to TRBJ1-2; TRBD1 agrees at 7 bases. The CDR3 is made up of 12 amino acids. V lost 6 bases, J lost 8 bases, and 6 bases stayed unmatched. CDR1 is SNHLY, CDR2 FYNNEI, per germline. CDR3 amino acids: CASRPNRGGYTF. The CDR3 bases are TGTGCCAGCAGGCCCAACAGGGGAGGCTACACCTTC. Variable domain in full (rest from reference TRBV2 and TRBJ1-2): EPEVTQTPSHQVTQMGQEVILRCVPISNHLYFYWYRQILGQKVEFLVSFYNNEISEKSEIFDDQFSVERPDGSNFTLKIRSTKLEDSAMYFCASRPNRGGYTFGSGTRLTVV.

This clonotype was recorded at least ten times. The chain has TRBV13 and TRBJ1-1; D gene uncertain. The germline V gene encodes CDR1 PRHDT and CDR2 FYEKMQ (reference sequence). This CDR3 has 14 amino acids. V was pared by 5 bases and J by 0 bases, with 10 bases between. The CDR3 coding sequence is TGTGCCAGCAGCCCCCGGCGTCTGAACACTGAAGCTTTCTTT. Translation: CASSPRRLNTEAFF.

This clonotype was seen many times. Mismatch with germline at one junction end may stem from a read error. The rearrangement links TRBV7-9 to TRBJ1-1; 7 bases map to TRBD1. The CDR3 extends over 11 amino acids. CDR1 is SEHNR and CDR2 is FQNEAQ in the germline V gene (reference sequence). The CDR3 loop reads CASSFGGTEIF. The DNA of the CDR3 is TGTGCCAGCAGCTTTGGGGGGACAGAAATTTTT.

V usage is TRBV29-1 and J usage is TRBJ2-3; the D gene could be TRBD1 or TRBD2 (6 bases each). The V end lost 6 bases, the J end lost 4 bases, and 23 bases lay between the germline ends. The germline V gene has CDR1 SQVTM and CDR2 ANQGSEA. This CDR3 has 16 residues. This CDR3 is CSVQRGSSGSSDTQYF. The CDR3, as DNA: TGCAGCGTCCAAAGGGGGAGTAGCGGTTCCTCAGATACGCAGTATTTT.

In its sample, this clonotype was seen many times. The chain carries TRBV6-1 and TRBJ1-1, with D possibly matching TRBD1 (5 bases). Between the trimmed V and J ends, which lost 7 bases and 5 bases, there was a span of 17 bases. The CDR3 totals 14 residues. The germline V gene encodes CDR1 MNHNS and CDR2 SASEGT. CDR3 region: CASISGDSRTEAFF. The CDR3 bases are TGTGCCAGCATTTCCGGAGACAGTAGGACTGAAGCTTTCTTT.

This clonotype was picked up a small number of times. The CDR3 region has the DNA TGCAGTGCGGCGGGACTAGCGGGTGGGGGCAATGAGCAGTTCTTC. Encoded protein: CSAAGLAGGGNEQFF. This chain links TRBV20-1 with TRBJ2-1; TRBD2 agrees at 12 bases. Trimming at V came to 6 bases and at J to 6 bases, leaving 9 bases not matched to a gene. The CDR3 runs 15 residues. CDR1 DFQATT and CDR2 SNEGSKA come from the germline V gene (reference sequence).

A few counts support this clonotype. V is TRBV5-1 and J is TRBJ2-1; no clear D gene. Per the germline V gene, CDR1 is SGHRS and CDR2 is YFSETQ. The CDR3 totals 19 residues. Deletions cut 0 bases from V and 8 bases from J, with 27 bases between. The CDR3 protein is CASSLAPLIDPKAMYEQFF. CDR3 nucleotides: TGCGCCAGCAGCTTGGCACCTTTGATTGACCCCAAAGCTATGTATGAGCAGTTCTTC.

This clonotype was counted ten times or more. The genes are TRBV5-1 and TRBJ2-5, with D tentatively TRBD1 (6 bases). The germline gives CDR1 SGHRS, CDR2 YFSETQ. CDR3 length: 13 amino acids. The ends were cut back, 2 bases at V and 3 bases at J, with 8 bases in the middle. The CDR3 region has the DNA TGCGCCAGCAGCTTACAGGGAGAAGAGACCCAGTACTTC. It codes for CASSLQGEETQYF.

This clonotype was found a few times. Germline is not matched at one junction end, which may reflect a read error. This chain joins TRBV6-4 and TRBJ2-1, with TRBD2 matching over 7 bases. This CDR3 comprises 16 residues. Per germline, CDR1 MRHNA and CDR2 SNTAGT. The CDR3 bases are TGTGCCTGCAGTGACGGGGACTCGGGAGGTTACAATGAGCAGTTCTTC. Translation: CACSDGDSGGYNEQFF.

The table lists this clonotype with a few counts. J is TRBJ2-1 and V is TRBV15, with D tentatively TRBD2 (6 bases). The CDR3 covers 14 residues. Germline CDR1 reads LNHNV; CDR2 reads YYDKDF (reference sequence). V was cut by 2 bases and J by 10 bases, with 15 bases left in between. CDR3 coding DNA: TGTGCCACCAGCAGACCGATAGCGGCCCCCGAGCAGTTCTTC. Translated: CATSRPIAAPEQFF.

The table lists this clonotype with a few counts. V is TRBV5-1 and J is TRBJ2-3; D possibly corresponds to TRBD1 (5 bases). The V and J ends lost 2 bases and 6 bases respectively, with 16 bases between them. The germline V gene encodes CDR1 SGHRS and CDR2 YFSETQ. This CDR3 is built from 15 residues. The CDR3 DNA is TGCGCCAGCAGCTTACCCCACCTCAGGGTGGATACGCAGTATTTT. It specifies CASSLPHLRVDTQYF.

Many counts were recorded for this clonotype. J is TRBJ2-2 and V is TRBV12-5; 12 bases match TRBD2. The CDR3 consists of 15 residues. Unmatched junction bases numbered 1, after V lost 2 bases and J lost 6 bases. Germline V gives CDR1 LGHNT, CDR2 FRNRAP. This CDR3 reads CASGLLAGGPGELFF. As DNA, the CDR3 is TGTGCTAGTGGTTTGCTAGCGGGAGGGCCCGGGGAGCTGTTTTTT.

This clonotype was observed many times. V usage is TRBV7-9 and J usage is TRBJ1-1; 7 bases fit TRBD1. CDR3 size: 15 residues. V lost 5 bases to trimming and J lost 4 bases; unmatched junction nucleotides: 10. Germline CDR1 and CDR2: SEHNR and FQNEAQ (reference sequence). CDR3 DNA sequence: TGTGCCAGCAGCCCTATGACAGGGCAGGGCACTGAAGCTTTCTTT. Translating gives CASSPMTGQGTEAFF.

On this clonotype: A junction end diverges from the germline sequence, so it may reflect a read error. The chain links TRBV28 to TRBJ2-5; D gene uncertain. This CDR3 is 12 amino acids long. Germline CDR1 reads MDHEN; CDR2 reads SYDVKM. As DNA, the CDR3 is TGTGCCAGCAGCCCTCCGGACCGTGCTACGGACTTC. Translation gives CASSPPDRATDF.

The chain combines TRBV28 with TRBJ2-5; D remains unclear. CDR3 size: 14 residues. Germline loops: CDR1 MDHEN, CDR2 SYDVKM. V dropped 3 bases and J dropped 0 bases, with 8 bases sitting between them. CDR3 sequence reads: CASSLAGYQETQYF. The DNA of the CDR3 is TGTGCCAGCAGTTTGGCCGGGTACCAAGAGACCCAGTACTTC.

By share, this clonotype counts as medium-sized (0.01 to 0.1%). This chain connects TRBV24-1 to TRBJ2-1; 13 bases are shared with TRBD2. There are 16 residues in the CDR3. The germline V gene encodes CDR1 KGHDR and CDR2 SFDVKD. With V trimmed by 5 bases and J by 4 bases, 4 bases remained unmatched. The CDR3 spells CATSGLGLAGYNEQFF. The CDR3 bases are TGTGCCACCAGTGGCCTGGGACTAGCGGGATACAATGAGCAGTTCTTC.

In its sample, this clonotype was seen many times. The chain couples TRBV2 to TRBJ1-4; TRBD1 agrees at 8 bases. The junction had 7 bases not matched to a gene; V was cut back by 7 bases and J by 6 bases. This CDR3 region has 14 residues. Germline V gene lookup returns CDR1 SNHLY and CDR2 FYNNEI. The CDR3 DNA reads TGTGCCAGCATGCGAGACAGGGGAGATGAAAAACTGTTTTTT. Amino acids: CASMRDRGDEKLFF.

J is TRBJ2-2 and V is TRBV28, with D perhaps being TRBD1 or TRBD2 (5 bases each). CDR1 and CDR2 (germline): MDHEN, SYDVKM. This CDR3 comprises 16 residues. V lost 3 bases and J lost 4, with 15 bases in between. CDR3 sequence reads: CASSLHGTGGTGELFF. The CDR3, as DNA: TGTGCCAGCAGTTTGCACGGGACGGGCGGCACCGGGGAGCTGTTTTTT.